This passage covers 15 T cell receptor beta chains from one sample sequenced in a study of shared clonotypes between healthy human individuals. Here immunoSEQ multiplex PCR was the method, and the copy in TCRdb shows in-frame clones only, minus some. The sample shows around 2.5 million clones, 93% of them seen only once. Material for sequencing was naive CD4+ T cells from PBMCs. The subset denotes: CD45RA+ positively selected. The receptors were gathered from a man younger than 30 in good health. Some clones in this sample may be carry-over from other donors' samples.

CDR3 in amino acids: CASSRLYSNQPQHF. The CDR3 region has the DNA TGTGCCAGTAGTAGACTTTATAGCAATCAGCCCCAGCATTTT. The chain has TRBV19 and TRBJ1-5, with D uncertain. Germline loops: CDR1 LNHDA, CDR2 SQIVND (reference sequence). The CDR3 is made up of 14 amino acids. V was shortened by 4 bases and J by 0 bases, with 7 bases between the two germline ends.

About this clone: This specimen includes other DNA sequences encoding the same CDR3. The CDR3 DNA reads as TGTGCCAGCAGCTTAGCCGGGACAGGGACAATAGGCTACACCTTC. This sequence encodes CASSLAGTGTIGYTF. This chain connects TRBV7-9 to TRBJ1-2; 9 bases match TRBD1. There are 15 residues in the CDR3. Germline values: CDR1 SEHNR, CDR2 FQNEAQ (reference sequence). The ends lost 0 bases at V and 8 bases at J; junction bases unmatched: 7.

V gene TRBV4-2 combines with J gene TRBJ2-2, with TRBD2 matching over 9 bases. This CDR3 comprises 15 residues. Germline V gives CDR1 LGHNA, CDR2 YNFKEQ. V lost 1 base to trimming and J lost 7 bases; unmatched junction nucleotides: 4. As DNA, the CDR3 is TGTGCCAGCAGCCAAGTAGCGGGAGAGGTCGGGGAGCTGTTTTTT. Translated, it gives CASSQVAGEVGELFF.

The V and J genes are TRBV7-9 and TRBJ2-5, with D uncertain. Trimming stripped 5 bases from V and 0 bases from J, with 22 bases between. The CDR3 is 18 residues long. Germline-derived CDR1 and CDR2 are SEHNR and FQNEAQ (reference sequence). The CDR3 nucleotides are TGTGCCAGCAGCACCCGTCAACCCCTCGTCCGGTACCAAGAGACCCAGTACTTC. This codes for CASSTRQPLVRYQETQYF.

The chain links TRBV7-2 to TRBJ2-3; D unresolved. The V and J ends lost 5 bases and 0 bases respectively, with 12 bases between them. Per the germline V gene, CDR1 is SGHTA and CDR2 is FQGNSA. The CDR3 contains 15 residues. The CDR3 DNA reads as TGTGCCAGCAGCCAACAAGTTACTAGCACAGATACGCAGTATTTT. It yields the protein CASSQQVTSTDTQYF.

This clone was observed a single time. The genes are TRBV6-6 and TRBJ1-1; D call uncertain. Trimming removed 6 bases at V and 3 bases at J, with 11 bases between. The CDR3 has 13 amino acids. Germline CDR1 is MNHNY and CDR2 is SVGAGI (reference sequence). The CDR3 protein is CASRTQLHTEAFF. The CDR3 DNA sequence: TGTGCCAGCAGGACCCAACTTCACACTGAAGCTTTCTTT.

On this clone itself: At the DNA level, this CDR3 is encoded by other sequences in the same sample as well. The V and J genes are TRBV28 and TRBJ2-7, with 7 bases lining up with TRBD2. V shed 6 bases and J 0 bases; nucleotides not matched to a gene: 8. Per the germline V gene, CDR1 is MDHEN and CDR2 is SYDVKM. The CDR3 consists of 15 residues. The CDR3 DNA reads as TGTGCCAGCAGCCTTGGCGGGGGTAGCTCCTACGAGCAGTACTTC. Its protein product is CASSLGGGSSYEQYF.

The J gene is TRBJ1-2, the V gene TRBV7-9, with D tentatively TRBD1 (5 bases). Trimming removed 5 bases at V and 4 bases at J, with 17 bases between. The germline gives CDR1 SEHNR, CDR2 FQNEAQ (reference sequence). This CDR3 contains 15 residues. In nucleotides, the CDR3 is TGTGCCAGCAGCCTACGACAGCCCACCCCCTATGGCTACACCTTC. Protein sequence: CASSLRQPTPYGYTF.

The rearrangement links TRBV4-1 to TRBJ1-4, with D perhaps matching TRBD1 (6 bases). CDR3 length equals 13 residues. Germline CDR1 and CDR2: MGHRA and YSYEKL. Trimming stripped 4 bases from V and 8 bases from J, with 11 bases between. The CDR3 nucleotides read TGCGCCAGCAGCCTATTGGGGACAGAAAAACTGTTTTTT. It encodes CASSLLGTEKLFF.

V usage is TRBV6-5 and J usage is TRBJ2-5; D remains ambiguous. V was cut by 8 bases and J by 3 bases, with 13 bases left in between. This CDR3 is built from 13 residues. Germline CDR1 reads MNHEY; CDR2 reads SVGAGI. This CDR3 reads CASRKIQKETQYF. DNA for the CDR3: TGTGCCAGCCGGAAGATCCAGAAAGAGACCCAGTACTTC.

V and J are TRBV5-4 and TRBJ2-1, with TRBD1 identical over 8 bases. Germline V lookup: CDR1 SGHNT, CDR2 YYREEE (reference sequence). Germline trimming cut 2 bases from V and 3 bases from J; bases unmatched to any gene: 4. The CDR3 is 15 residues long. In DNA, the CDR3 is TGTGCCAGCAGCTTTTCCGGGACAGGCTACAATGAGCAGTTCTTC. It encodes CASSFSGTGYNEQFF.

This clone was observed a handful of times. This sample also contains other DNA sequences that code for the same CDR3. The V gene is TRBV2, the J gene TRBJ1-1; possibly TRBD1 for D (5 bases). In germline, CDR1 is SNHLY, CDR2 FYNNEI. V lost 3 bases and J lost 2, with 7 bases in between. The CDR3 spans 13 residues. CDR3 residues: CASSDQGNTEAFF. In nucleotides, the CDR3 is TGTGCCAGCAGTGACCAGGGCAACACTGAAGCTTTCTTT.

The chain uses TRBV4-2 and TRBJ2-1; a weak D match, TRBD2 (5 bases). CDR1 and CDR2 (germline): LGHNA, YNFKEQ. Trimming took 5 bases from V and 5 from J, leaving 13 bases between them. This CDR3 region has 14 residues. CDR3: CASSLPLADNEQFF. For the CDR3, the DNA is TGTGCCAGCAGCTTGCCCCTAGCAGACAATGAGCAGTTCTTC.

The chain uses TRBV19 and TRBJ2-1; TRBD1 matches at 7 bases. CDR1 LNHDA and CDR2 SQIVND come from the germline V gene (reference sequence). This CDR3 has 14 residues. The ends lost 4 bases at V and 6 bases at J; junction bases unmatched: 6. The CDR3 coding sequence is TGTGCCAGTAGTAGGGGACAGAGCTTCAATGAGCAGTTCTTC. The encoded protein is CASSRGQSFNEQFF.

The chain recombines TRBV5-5 with TRBJ2-7; 7 nucleotides match TRBD2. V gave up 4 bases and J gave up 3 bases; unmatched junction bases: 10. Germline CDR1 and CDR2: SGHKS and YYEKEE (reference sequence). The CDR3 extends over 15 amino acids. The CDR3 sequence is CASSAGVSWGYEQYF. The CDR3 nucleotides read TGTGCCAGCAGCGCGGGGGTCTCTTGGGGCTACGAGCAGTACTTC.